This is a list of T cell receptor beta chains from one sample in a study of T cell changes during pregnancy in multiple sclerosis. The method was immunoSEQ multiplex PCR; TCRdb's version includes in-frame clones alone and lacks a portion of them. The repertoire includes 95,000 to 110,000 clones, roughly nine tenths of them detected once, and 0.9% to 0.95% sits in the top ten. Specimen: peripheral blood, collected after pregnancy. These receptors were taken from a female donor with multiple sclerosis, enrolled in a pregnancy study. CDR3s include the opening cysteine and the closing phenylalanine or tryptophan. The order of the fields is D gene, J gene, V gene, clone size, CDR3 DNA, CDR3 protein. A D gene is named only where the DNA matches it firmly. Clone size, where shown, is once, few, many, or a class for clones that have expanded.

>-|TRBJ2-3|TRBV5-1|-
TGCGCCAGCAGCTTGGAGACTACTAGCACAGATACGCAGTATTTT
CASSLETTSTDTQYF
>-|TRBJ2-6|TRBV5-8|-
TGTGCCAGCAGCACCGTCGACAGCCTCTCTGGGGCCAACGTCCTGACTTTC
CASSTVDSLSGANVLTF
>-|TRBJ1-1|TRBV9|few
TGTGCCAGCAGCCGAGAACAGTCCTACACTGAAGCTTTCTTT
CASSREQSYTEAFF
>TRBD1|TRBJ2-1|TRBV9|-
TGTGCCAGCAGCGTACTGGGGGACAGGTACAATGAGCAGTTCTTC
CASSVLGDRYNEQFF
>-|TRBJ2-1|TRBV5-8|-
TGTGCCAGCAGCTCTAAAACGCCTCGCTCCTACAATGAGCAGTTCTTC
CASSSKTPRSYNEQFF
>-|TRBJ1-1|TRBV9|-
TGTGCCAGCAGCGCCGGGGGGAACACTGAAGCTTTCTTT
CASSAGGNTEAFF
>-|TRBJ2-3|TRBV5-8|-
TGTGCCAGCAGCTTCCAGAACACAGATACGCAGTATTTT
CASSFQNTDTQYF
>-|TRBJ2-2|TRBV27|-
TGTGCCAGCAGTTTCTCGGGAACCGGGGAGCTGTTTTTT
CASSFSGTGELFF
>-|TRBJ2-1|TRBV30|-
TGTGCCTGGAGTCCCCCTATGAGGGATGAGCAGTTCTTC
CAWSPPMRDEQFF
>-|TRBJ1-1|TRBV11-2|-
TGTGCCAGCAGCTTAATAATAGGGGTAAACACTGAAGCTTTCTTT
CASSLIIGVNTEAFF
>TRBD1|TRBJ2-5|TRBV19|-
TGTGCCAGTAGCCTGGGGGGACAGGGAAAAGAGACCCAGTACTTC
CASSLGGQGKETQYF
>-|TRBJ1-2|TRBV5-1|-
TGCGCCAGCAGCTTGGACAGGGTGGCGAACTATGGCTACACCTTC
CASSLDRVANYGYTF
>-|TRBJ1-1|TRBV9|-
TGTGCCAGCAGCGTAGCTCGCGGCACCGGATTAGGTGAAGCTTTCTTT
CASSVARGTGLGEAFF
>-|TRBJ2-7|TRBV6-5|-
TGTGCCAGCAGTTCCCGTAACTCCTACGAGCAGTACTTC
CASSSRNSYEQYF
>-|TRBJ1-4|TRBV19|-
TGTGCCAGTAGTATTCGGGCAGGGTTTGGTGAAAAACTGTTTTTT
CASSIRAGFGEKLFF
>-|TRBJ1-5|TRBV2|-
TGTGCCAGCCGAAGAGACAGGCTTGGGACCAATCAGCCCCAGCATTTT
CASRRDRLGTNQPQHF
>TRBD1|TRBJ1-1|TRBV6-5|-
TGTGCCAGCAGACTCTCTGGACAGGGGGCGACTGAAGCTTTCTTT
CASRLSGQGATEAFF
>TRBD2|TRBJ2-3|TRBV27|-
TGTGCCAGCAGACCAGGACTAGCGGGGCCCGGGGATACGCAGTATTTT
CASRPGLAGPGDTQYF
>-|TRBJ2-1|TRBV18|-
TGTGCCAGCTCCCAGGGAACCGATAAGGGGTTCTTC
CASSQGTDKGFF
>TRBD1|TRBJ2-3|TRBV9|-
TGTGCCAGCAGCGTAGGCCAGGGGGCGGCAGATACGCAGTATTTT
CASSVGQGAADTQYF
>-|TRBJ1-1|TRBV28|few
TGTGCCAGCAGTTTAAATGAGGTTTCGGCTTTCTTT
CASSLNEVSAFF
>-|TRBJ2-3|TRBV6-1|-
TGTGCCGTGCGCGGCGAGGCCACAGATACGCAGTATTTT
CAVRGEATDTQYF
>TRBD2|TRBJ2-1|TRBV6-5|-
TGTGCCAGCAGTTACTCGCTAGCGGGAGGTAACAATGAGCAGTTCTTC
CASSYSLAGGNNEQFF
>-|TRBJ2-2|TRBV6-5|-
TGTGCCAGCAGTTACGTCCGTACTAACACCGGGGAGCTGTTTTTT
CASSYVRTNTGELFF
>-|TRBJ1-1|TRBV18|-
TGTGCCAGCTCACCACTTCCGAGTGGAGGCTTGAACACTGAAGCTTTCTTT
CASSPLPSGGLNTEAFF
>-|TRBJ1-1|TRBV6-5|-
TGTGCCAGCAGCCAACAGGCTTACATGAACACTGAAGCTTTCTTT
CASSQQAYMNTEAFF
>-|TRBJ1-1|TRBV2|-
TGTGCCAGCGATCCAGGGAACACTGAAGCTTTCTTT
CASDPGNTEAFF
>TRBD2|TRBJ2-1|TRBV6-1|-
TGTGCCAGCAGGGAACAAGTGGGAGGGGCGCAACAGTTCTTC
CASREQVGGAQQFF
>TRBD2|TRBJ2-1|TRBV7-2|-
TGTGCCAGCAGCTCCGGAGGATGGCGCGGGGGGGCCGCTGAGCAGTTCTTC
CASSSGGWRGGAAEQFF
>-|TRBJ1-2|TRBV2|-
TGTGCCAGCAGCCAGGTCGGGGGAAAATTGTCTAACTATGGCTACACCTTC
CASSQVGGKLSNYGYTF
>-|TRBJ2-1|TRBV7-2|-
TGTGCCAGCAGCTTAGGGGTCCTAGCCTACAATGAGCAGTTCTTC
CASSLGVLAYNEQFF
>TRBD1|TRBJ1-1|TRBV6-6|-
TGTGCCAGCAGTACCGGACAGGGGCCCTTTGTAGCTGAAGCTTTCTTT
CASSTGQGPFVAEAFF
>TRBD1|TRBJ1-5|TRBV15|-
TGTGCCACCAGGACAGGGGGCCTCTTCGACTTCAATCAGCCCCAGCATTTT
CATRTGGLFDFNQPQHF
>TRBD2|TRBJ2-3|TRBV19|-
TGTGCCAGTGATACCGGGACTACTAGCACAGATACGCAGTATTTT
CASDTGTTSTDTQYF
>-|TRBJ1-6|TRBV5-4|-
TGTGCCAGCAGCTTGGCCGAGGCAAATTCACCCCTCCACTTT
CASSLAEANSPLHF
>-|TRBJ1-5|TRBV7-9|-
TGTGCCAGCAGCTTAACAACCCCGGGAAGCAATCAGCCCCAGCATTTT
CASSLTTPGSNQPQHF
>-|TRBJ2-7|TRBV5-1|-
TGCGCCAGCAGCCCACAGGGCTTACCCACTCACGAGCAGTACTTC
CASSPQGLPTHEQYF
>TRBD1|TRBJ1-2|TRBV10-3|-
TGTGCCATCAGTGCGGACAGGCCATCCCCGTATGGCTACACCTTC
CAISADRPSPYGYTF
>TRBD1|TRBJ2-5|TRBV27|-
TGTGCCAGCGGTCAAGGGGACAGGGTAGGGGAGACCCAGTACTTC
CASGQGDRVGETQYF
>TRBD1|TRBJ2-2|TRBV7-3|-
TGTGCCAGCAGCCTCACGACAGGGGGCACCGGGGAGCTGTTTTTT
CASSLTTGGTGELFF
>TRBD1|TRBJ2-7|TRBV12-5|medium-sized
TGTGCTAGTGGTTCGGGCCCCGGGACAGGGGGCTACGAGCAGTACTTC
CASGSGPGTGGYEQYF
>-|TRBJ2-1|TRBV28|once
TGTGCCAGCAACCCAGAGGGAGAAAGCTCCTACAATGAGCAGTTCTTC
CASNPEGESSYNEQFF